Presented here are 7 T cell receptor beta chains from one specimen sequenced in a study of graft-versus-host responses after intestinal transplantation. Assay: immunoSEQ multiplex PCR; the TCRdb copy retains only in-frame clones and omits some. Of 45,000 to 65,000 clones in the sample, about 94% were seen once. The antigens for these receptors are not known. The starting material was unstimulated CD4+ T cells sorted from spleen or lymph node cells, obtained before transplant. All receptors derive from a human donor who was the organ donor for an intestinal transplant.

CDR3 in DNA: TGTGCCAGTACCCCGATGTGGGACGGGAACACCATATATTTT. This translates into CASTPMWDGNTIYF. The chain uses TRBV19 and TRBJ1-3, with D maybe TRBD1 (5 bases). CDR1 and CDR2 from the germline V gene are LNHDA and SQIVND (reference sequence). The CDR3 has 14 residues. V was shortened by 7 bases and J by 7 bases, with 17 bases between the two germline ends. The full variable domain, with the rest looked up from reference TRBV19 and TRBJ1-3, is DGGITQSPKYLFRKEGQNVTLSCEQNLNHDAMYWYRQDPGQGLRLIYYSQIVNDFQKGDIAEGYSVSREKKESFPLTVTSAQKNPTAFYLCASTPMWDGNTIYFGEGSWLTVV.

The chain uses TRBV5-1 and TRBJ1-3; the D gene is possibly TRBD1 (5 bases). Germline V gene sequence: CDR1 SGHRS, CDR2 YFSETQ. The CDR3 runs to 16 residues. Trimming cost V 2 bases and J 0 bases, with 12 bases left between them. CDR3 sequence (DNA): TGCGCCAGCAGCTTAGATGACAGTCTCTCTGGAAACACCATATATTTT. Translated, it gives CASSLDDSLSGNTIYF.

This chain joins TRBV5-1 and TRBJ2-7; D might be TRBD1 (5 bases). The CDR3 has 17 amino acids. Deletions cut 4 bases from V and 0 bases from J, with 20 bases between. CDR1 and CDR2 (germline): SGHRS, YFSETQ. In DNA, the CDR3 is TGCGCCAGCAGCCCTAGAGGCACAGGTGCCTACTCCTACGAGCAGTACTTC. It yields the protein CASSPRGTGAYSYEQYF.

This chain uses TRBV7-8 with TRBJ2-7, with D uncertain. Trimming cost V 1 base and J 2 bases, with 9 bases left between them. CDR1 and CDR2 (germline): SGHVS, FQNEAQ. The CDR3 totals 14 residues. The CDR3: CASSLGSLAYEQYF. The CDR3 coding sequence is TGTGCCAGCAGCTTAGGTTCGCTAGCCTACGAGCAGTACTTC. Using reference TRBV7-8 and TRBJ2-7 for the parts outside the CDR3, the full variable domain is GAGVSQSPRYKVAKRGQDVALRCDPISGHVSLFWYQQALGQGPEFLTYFQNEAQLDKSGLPSDRFFAERPEGSVSTLKIQRTQQEDSAVYLCASSLGSLAYEQYFGPGTRLTVT.

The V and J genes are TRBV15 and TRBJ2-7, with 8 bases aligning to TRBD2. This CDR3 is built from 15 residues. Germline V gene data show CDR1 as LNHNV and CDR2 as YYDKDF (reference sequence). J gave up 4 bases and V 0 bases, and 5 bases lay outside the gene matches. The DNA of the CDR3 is TGTGCCACCAGCAGAGATCCGGGACTAGTTTACGAGCAGTACTTC. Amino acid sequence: CATSRDPGLVYEQYF.

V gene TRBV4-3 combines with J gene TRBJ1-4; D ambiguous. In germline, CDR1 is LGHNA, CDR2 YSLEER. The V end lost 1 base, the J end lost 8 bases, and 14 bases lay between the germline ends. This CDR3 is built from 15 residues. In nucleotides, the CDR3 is TGCGCCAGCAGCCAAGCGACCTTACCTCGGGAAAAACTGTTTTTT. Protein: CASSQATLPREKLFF.

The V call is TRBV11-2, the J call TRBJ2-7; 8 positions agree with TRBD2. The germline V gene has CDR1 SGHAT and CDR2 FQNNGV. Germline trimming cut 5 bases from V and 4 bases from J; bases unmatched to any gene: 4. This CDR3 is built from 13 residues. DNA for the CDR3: TGTGCCAGCAGCAAGGGACTAGAGTACGAGCAGTACTTC. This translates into CASSKGLEYEQYF. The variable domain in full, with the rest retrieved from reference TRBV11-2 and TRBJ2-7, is EAGVAQSPRYKIIEKRQSVAFWCNPISGHATLYWYQQILGQGPKLLIQFQNNGVVDDSQLPKDRFSAERLKGVDSTLKIQPAKLEDSAVYLCASSKGLEYEQYFGPGTRLTVT.